This T cell receptor (beta chain) was recorded in a study of shared clonotypes between healthy human individuals. CDR3 length equals 15 residues. Trimming pared 3 bases from V and 4 bases from J, leaving 13 bases between. The V gene's germline CDR1 is LNHDA and CDR2 SQIVND (reference sequence). Some clones are missing from TCRdb's copy, which holds only in-frame ones; the method was immunoSEQ multiplex PCR. The repertoire holds about 960,000 clones, roughly 72% seen once, with 1.5% in the top ten. A remark on this clone: The sample carries other DNA sequences with the same CDR3.

The specimen was memory CD4+ T cells sorted from blood. Subset defined: CD45RA-negative fraction. The V gene is TRBV19, the J gene TRBJ1-5; D is perhaps TRBD1 (6 bases). The receptor was isolated from a man aged 18 to 35 in good health. This CDR3 is CASSILQGSNQPQHF. The CDR3 nucleotides read TGTGCCAGTAGTATCCTACAGGGTTCAAATCAGCCCCAGCATTTT.